The TCR beta chain under discussion was sequenced for a study of blood T cell repertoires in COVID-19. Study as a whole: Samples taken during acute and convalescent COVID-19 were collected in the United States, Italy and Spain.

A few counts support this clone. Authors' data handling: Quantification of nucleated cells was approximated via reference gene primer amplification. Measured with immunoSEQ multiplex PCR; TCRdb has only the in-frame clones, and not every one. V and J calls plus clone size are reproduced from that table; the DNA served to infer D and trimming. The sample includes 250,000 or so clones, about 80% of them seen just once. Sequenced material: peripheral blood. The origin of this receptor is a woman aged 80 or older with acute or convalescent COVID-19.

This chain's CDR3 is CASSLGQGAYNEQFF. In nucleotides, the CDR3 is TGCGCCAGCAGCTTGGGCCAGGGGGCTTACAATGAGCAGTTCTTC. The genes are TRBV5-1 and TRBJ2-1; 8 nucleotides agree with TRBD1. V lost 0 bases and J lost 4; bases outside the gene matches: 3. The CDR3 is made up of 15 amino acids. Per germline, CDR1 SGHRS and CDR2 YFSETQ. Variable domain in full (rest from reference TRBV5-1 and TRBJ2-1): KAGVTQTPRYLIKTRGQQVTLSCSPISGHRSVSWYQQTPGQGLQFLFEYFSETQRNKGNFPGRFSGRQFSNSRSEMNVSTLELGDSALYLCASSLGQGAYNEQFFGPGTRLTVL.